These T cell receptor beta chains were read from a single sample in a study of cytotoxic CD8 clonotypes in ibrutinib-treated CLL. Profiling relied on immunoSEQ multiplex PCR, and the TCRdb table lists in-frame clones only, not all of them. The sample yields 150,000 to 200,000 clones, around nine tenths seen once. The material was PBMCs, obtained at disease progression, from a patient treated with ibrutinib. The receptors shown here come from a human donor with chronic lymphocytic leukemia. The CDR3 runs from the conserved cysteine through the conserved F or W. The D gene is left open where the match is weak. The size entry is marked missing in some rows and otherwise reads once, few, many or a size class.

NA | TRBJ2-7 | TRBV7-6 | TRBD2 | TGTGCCAGCAGCCCTAGCAGGACTAGTTCGTCCTACGAGCAGTACTTC | CASSPSRTSSSYEQYF
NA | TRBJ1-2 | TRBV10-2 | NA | TGCGCCAGCAGTGAGACAACCATCACCTATGGCTACACCTTC | CASSETTITYGYTF
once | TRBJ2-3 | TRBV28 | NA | TGTGCCAGCAGTTTCTCTCTCTCTGTTAGCGGAGACACAGATACGCAGTATTTT | CASSFSLSVSGDTDTQYF
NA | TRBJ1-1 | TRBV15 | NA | TGTGCCACCAGCAGGGGCGAACCAACAGGGCTAAGGGCTTTCTTT | CATSRGEPTGLRAFF
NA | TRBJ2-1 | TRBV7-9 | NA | TGTGCCAGCAGCTCGCTGGGACAATACAATGAGCAGTTCTTC | CASSSLGQYNEQFF
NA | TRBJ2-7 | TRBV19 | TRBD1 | TGTGCCAGTAGTCCTTGGGACAGGGGCTACGAGCAGTACTTC | CASSPWDRGYEQYF
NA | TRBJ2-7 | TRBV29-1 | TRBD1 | TGCAGCGTTGTGGTCAGGGGGTGGGAGCAGTACTTC | CSVVVRGWEQYF
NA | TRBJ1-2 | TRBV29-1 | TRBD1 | TGCAGCGCTGACAGGGCCGACGGTTCGAGCGGCTACACCTTC | CSADRADGSSGYTF
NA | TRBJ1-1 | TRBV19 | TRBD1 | TGTGCCAGTAGTAGACAGGGTAGGGCTTTCTTT | CASSRQGRAFF
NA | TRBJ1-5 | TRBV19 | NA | TGTGCCAGTCAAGGACAGACCGCCAATCAGCCCCAGCATTTT | CASQGQTANQPQHF
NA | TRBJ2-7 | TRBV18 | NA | TGTGCCAGCTCACCGTGGGACAAGACCTACGAGCAGTACTTC | CASSPWDKTYEQYF
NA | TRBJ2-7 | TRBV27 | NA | TGTGCCAGCAGTCCCCCCCAATCTACAGGGTGGTCCTACGAGCAGTACTTC | CASSPPQSTGWSYEQYF
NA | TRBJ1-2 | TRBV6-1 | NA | TGTGCCAGCAGTGAAGTAGGCGGAGAAGACTATGGCTACACCTTC | CASSEVGGEDYGYTF
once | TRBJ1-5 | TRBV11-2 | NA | TGTGCCAGCAGCTCCGGCCCAGGTCAGCCCCAGCATTTT | CASSSGPGQPQHF
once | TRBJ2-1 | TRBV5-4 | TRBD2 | TGTGCCAGCAGCCAACTAGCGGGGGGCAATGAGCAGTTCTTC | CASSQLAGGNEQFF
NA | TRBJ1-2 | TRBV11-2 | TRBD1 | TGTGCCAGCAGCTCAAACAGGGGCTACAACTATGGCTACACCTTC | CASSSNRGYNYGYTF
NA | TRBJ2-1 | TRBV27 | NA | TGTGCCAGCAGTATACAGGGTTCCCACAATGAGCAGTTCTTC | CASSIQGSHNEQFF
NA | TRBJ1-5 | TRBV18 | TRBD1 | TGTGCCAGCTCACCAAACAGGGGGCTAAGCAATCAGCCCCAGCATTTT | CASSPNRGLSNQPQHF
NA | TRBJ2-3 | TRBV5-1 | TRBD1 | TGCGCCAGCAGCTCGAACGAAGGGGACAGATCAGATACGCAGTATTTT | CASSSNEGDRSDTQYF
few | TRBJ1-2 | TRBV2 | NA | TGTGCCAGCAGTGACAGAAGGGCGGTCTATGGCTACACCTTC | CASSDRRAVYGYTF
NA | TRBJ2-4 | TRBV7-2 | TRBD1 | TGTGCCAGCAGCTTAGTTTTGGGGACAGAGAAAAACATTCAGTACTTC | CASSLVLGTEKNIQYF
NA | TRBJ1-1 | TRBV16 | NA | TGTGCCAGCAGCCAATCTATGTGGGGCATCGCTGAAGCTTTCTTT | CASSQSMWGIAEAFF
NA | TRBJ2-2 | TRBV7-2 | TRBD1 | TGTGCCAGCAGCGACAGGGGAATGTCGACCGGGGAGCTGTTTTTT | CASSDRGMSTGELFF
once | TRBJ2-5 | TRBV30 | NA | TGTGCCTGGAGTGTACTGGGGGGCACGGAGACCCAGTACTTC | CAWSVLGGTETQYF
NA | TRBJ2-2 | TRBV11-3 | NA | TGTGCCAGCAGCTCAGAGCCGGGGGCGTTCACCGGGGAGCTGTTTTTT | CASSSEPGAFTGELFF
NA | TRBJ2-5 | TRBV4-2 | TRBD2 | TGTGCCAGCAGCCAAGAGGTTAAGGGTAGCGGGAGCATGGAGACCCAGTACTTC | CASSQEVKGSGSMETQYF
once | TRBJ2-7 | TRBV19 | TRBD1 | TGTGCCAGTAGTCTCTCCAGACAGGGGGCGCGATACGAGCAGTACTTC | CASSLSRQGARYEQYF
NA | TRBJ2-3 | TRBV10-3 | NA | TGTGCCATCAGTTCGGGGATCACAGATACGCAGTATTTT | CAISSGITDTQYF
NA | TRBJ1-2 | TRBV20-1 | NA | TGCAGTGCAGACAACTGGGGTGGCTACACCTTC | CSADNWGGYTF
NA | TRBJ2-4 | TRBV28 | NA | TGTGCCAGCAGTTCCCGAGGGGGAGGGGACATTCAGTACTTC | CASSSRGGGDIQYF
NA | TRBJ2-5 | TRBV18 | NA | TGTGCCAGCTCACGCCGCGAGGGGACCCAGTACTTC | CASSRREGTQYF
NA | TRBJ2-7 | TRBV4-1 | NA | TGCGCCAGCAGCGCGGCGGGCCAACTCTCCTACGAGCAGTACTTC | CASSAAGQLSYEQYF
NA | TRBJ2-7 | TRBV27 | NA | TGTGCCAGCAGTTACGCCCCCTCCTACGAGCAGTACTTC | CASSYAPSYEQYF
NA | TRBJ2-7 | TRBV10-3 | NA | TGTGCCATCAACGGGGGCTCGTACGAGCAGTACTTC | CAINGGSYEQYF
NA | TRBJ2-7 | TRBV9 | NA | TGTGCCAGCAGCGCTGACTCGGGCGAGCAGTACTTC | CASSADSGEQYF
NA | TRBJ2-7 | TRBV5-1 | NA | TGCGCCAGCAGCACAGACCCCCGGTCCTACGAGCAGTACTTC | CASSTDPRSYEQYF
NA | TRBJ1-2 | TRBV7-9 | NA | TGTGCCAGCAGCTTAGAGGCAGGGCACTCCTATGGCTACACCTTC | CASSLEAGHSYGYTF
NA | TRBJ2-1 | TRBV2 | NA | TGTGCCAGCAGTGGGGAGACAGGTTCGAATGAGCAGTTCTTC | CASSGETGSNEQFF
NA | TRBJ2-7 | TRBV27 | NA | TGTGCCAGCAGTCGATCAGCCTATCCCTCCTACGAGCAGTACTTC | CASSRSAYPSYEQYF
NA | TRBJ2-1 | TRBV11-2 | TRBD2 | TGTGCCAGCAGACAAAGTCTAGCGGGAGGTGTCTACAATGAGCAGTTCTTC | CASRQSLAGGVYNEQFF
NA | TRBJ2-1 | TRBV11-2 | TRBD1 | TGTGCCAGCAGCTTCGGGACAGGGGGCGATGAGCAGTTCTTC | CASSFGTGGDEQFF
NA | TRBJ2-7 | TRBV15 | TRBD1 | TGTGCCACCAGCAGAGGTCAGGGGGCTCTCGAGCAGTACTTC | CATSRGQGALEQYF
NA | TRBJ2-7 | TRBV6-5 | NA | TGTGCCAGCAGTTACTCCCACGAGCAGTACTTC | CASSYSHEQYF
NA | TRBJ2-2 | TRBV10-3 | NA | TGTGCCATCAAGTCGCGAGAACTCACCGGGGAGCTGTTTTTT | CAIKSRELTGELFF